This T cell receptor (beta chain) appears in the sequencing data of a study of Graves' ophthalmopathy and Graves' hyperthyroidism. Findings and limits, study-wide: Predictions made by the model for ophthalmopathy progression reached 65% to 71% sensitivity and almost 75% specificity. Detected in blood as well were most expanded thyroid clonotypes with frequency above 0.001.

RNA transcripts provided the template for amplifying TCR beta CDR3 regions. The authors performed first-round RT-PCR with HTBI primers and then a second-round multiplex PCR. TCRdb ran MiXCR on the multiplex PCR reads and lists one entry per CDR3 protein. Of 300,000 or so distinct CDR3 sequences in the sample, 17% are singletons; the top ten hold 12%. Germline lookup yields CDR1 MNHEY and CDR2 SVGEGT. The CDR3 covers 15 residues. V lost 0 bases and J lost 1, with 6 bases in between. All donors with ophthalmopathy were recorded as having moderate-to-severe activity, CAS ≥3, NOSPECS ≥4 and a duration under 3 months. PBMCs had their origin in fresh peripheral blood (about 10 ml). The table lists this clonotype with many counts. Its antigen is still unknown.

The specimen sequenced was peripheral blood. The origin of this receptor is an adult man with Graves' ophthalmopathy. This sequence joins TRBV6-2 or TRBV6-3 and TRBJ2-2, with D tentatively TRBD2 (5 bases). CDR3 amino acids: CASSYSRVNTGELFF. The CDR3 DNA reads TGTGCCAGCAGTTACTCGAGGGTGAACACCGGGGAGCTGTTTTTT.